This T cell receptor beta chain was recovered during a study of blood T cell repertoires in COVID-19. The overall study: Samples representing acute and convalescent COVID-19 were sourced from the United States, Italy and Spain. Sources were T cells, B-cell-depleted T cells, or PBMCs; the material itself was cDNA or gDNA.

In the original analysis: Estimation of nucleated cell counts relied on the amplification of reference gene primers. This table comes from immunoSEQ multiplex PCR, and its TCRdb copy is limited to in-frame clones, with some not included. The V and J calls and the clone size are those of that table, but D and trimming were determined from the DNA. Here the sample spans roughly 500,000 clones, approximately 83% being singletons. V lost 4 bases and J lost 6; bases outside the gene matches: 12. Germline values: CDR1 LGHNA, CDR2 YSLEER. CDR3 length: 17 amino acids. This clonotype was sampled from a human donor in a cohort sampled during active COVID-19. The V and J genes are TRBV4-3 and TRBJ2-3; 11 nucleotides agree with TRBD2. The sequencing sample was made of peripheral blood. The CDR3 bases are TGCGCCAGCAGCCCTCAAAGAGCAACTAGCGGGAGTGATACGCAGTATTTT. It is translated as CASSPQRATSGSDTQYF.